This TCR beta chain originates from a study of blood T cell repertoires in COVID-19. Study-level background: T cells, B-cell-depleted T cells, or PBMCs provided the cDNA or gDNA that served as material.

Data came from immunoSEQ multiplex PCR; TCRdb stores just in-frame clones and leaves some out. The sample includes a few hundred thousand clones, 75% to 90% seen only once; the top ten take roughly 2.3%. Enrollees, roughly 18 to 89 years old, lived in roughly 24 US areas. Cohort placement rested on clinical history that participants reported themselves. Recovery among Cohort 3 donors was established by two negative PCRs, clearance, or symptom resolution. This clone was observed a single time. The CDR3 is made up of 15 amino acids. V was cut by 5 bases and J by 1 base, with 9 bases left in between. In germline, CDR1 is SGHNT, CDR2 YENEEA.

Sequenced sample: PBMCs or T cells enriched from blood (not recorded which). The TCR originated in a man aged 30 to 39 who had recovered from COVID-19. The rearrangement uses TRBV11-3 and TRBJ2-6; D might be TRBD1 (5 bases). CDR3 in DNA: TGTGCCAGCAGCGGAAGGGGTTCTGGGGCCAACGTCCTGACTTTC. Amino acid sequence: CASSGRGSGANVLTF.